This T cell receptor (beta chain) was recorded in a study of a mutant IDH1 vaccine in newly diagnosed glioma. At the level of the study: The earlier regimen, radiotherapy, temozolomide, or both, was most often both.

Sample time point: week 23, last vaccination. The content of each vaccine dose was 300 ug of mutant IDH1 20-mer peptide, and topical imiquimod accompanied it. Trimming left V 0 bases short and J 3 bases short, with 9 bases between. The CDR3 covers 14 residues. The germline CDR1 and CDR2 sequences are PRHDT and FYEKMQ (reference sequence). About this clone itself: Antigen: not known. At the DNA level, this CDR3 is encoded by other sequences in the same sample as well.

TCRdb keeps only in-frame clones here, not all; method: immunoSEQ multiplex PCR. In the table there are roughly 60,000 clones, about 85% of which are singletons. This specimen consisted of PBMCs, obtained from a glioma patient whose treatment included an IDH1 peptide vaccine. The receptor was isolated from a young man with glioma. V usage is TRBV13 and J usage is TRBJ2-7; perhaps TRBD1 as D (6 bases). This chain's CDR3 is CASSLGQGLYEQYF. The CDR3 DNA sequence: TGTGCCAGCAGCTTAGGGCAGGGGCTCTACGAGCAGTACTTC.